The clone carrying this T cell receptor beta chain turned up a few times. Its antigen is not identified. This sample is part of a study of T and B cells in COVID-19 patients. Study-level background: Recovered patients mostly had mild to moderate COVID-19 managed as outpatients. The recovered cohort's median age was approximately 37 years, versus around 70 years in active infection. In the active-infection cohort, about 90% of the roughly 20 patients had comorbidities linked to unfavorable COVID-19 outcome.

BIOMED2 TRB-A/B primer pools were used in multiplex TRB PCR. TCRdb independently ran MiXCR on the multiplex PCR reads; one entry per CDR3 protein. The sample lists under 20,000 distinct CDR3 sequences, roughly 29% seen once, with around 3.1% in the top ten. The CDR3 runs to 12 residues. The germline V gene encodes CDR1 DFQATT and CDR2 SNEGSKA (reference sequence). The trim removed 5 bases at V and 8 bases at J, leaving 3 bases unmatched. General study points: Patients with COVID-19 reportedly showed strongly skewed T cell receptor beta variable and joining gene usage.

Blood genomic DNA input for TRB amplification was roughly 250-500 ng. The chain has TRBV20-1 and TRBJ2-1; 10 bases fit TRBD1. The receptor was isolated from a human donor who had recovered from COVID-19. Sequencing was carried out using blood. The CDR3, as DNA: TGCAGTGCTCTCGGACAGGGGGATGAGCAGTTCTTC. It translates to CSALGQGDEQFF.